A selection of T cell receptor beta chains follows, all from one sample in a study of CD8+CD57+ T cells in acquired aplastic anemia. MiXCR, run by TCRdb on the reads, gives a single entry per CDR3 protein. Counted here are roughly 290,000 distinct CDR3 sequences, about 50% occurring once; the ten biggest clones make up around 1.2%. Specimen: sorted CD4+, CD8+, or CD8+CD57+ T cells (not recorded which) from PBMCs. All receptors derive from a human donor with aplastic anemia. CDR3s include the opening cysteine and the closing phenylalanine or tryptophan. D genes are given only for firm matches. Rows may omit the clone size; those that give it use once, few, many or a size class.

>TRBV7-8|TRBD2|NA|TRBJ2-7
CASSLDLAGAYEQYF
TGTGCCAGCAGCTTAGACCTAGCGGGAGCATACGAGCAGTACTTC
>TRBV7-6|TRBD1|NA|TRBJ2-5
CASKSDRGGETQYF
TGTGCCAGCAAATCGGACAGGGGAGGAGAGACCCAGTACTTC
>TRBV3-1|TRBD2|many|TRBJ2-3
CASSQTSGMDTQYF
TGTGCCAGCAGCCAGACTAGCGGGATGGATACGCAGTATTTT
>TRBV19|TRBD1|many|TRBJ1-1
CASSTPGTGRTEAFF
TGTGCCAGTAGTACGCCCGGGACAGGGAGAACTGAAGCTTTCTTT
>TRBV20-1|NA|few|TRBJ1-6
CSARLGEINSPLHF
TGCAGTGCTCGCCTGGGGGAGATTAATTCACCCCTCCACTTT
>TRBV25-1|NA|NA|TRBJ2-1
CASHGQGHNEQFF
TGTGCCAGCCACGGGCAGGGCCACAATGAGCAGTTCTTC
>TRBV12-3/TRBV12-4|NA|NA|TRBJ2-7
CASTETGHGEQYF
TGTGCCAGCACCGAAACGGGGCACGGCGAGCAGTACTTC
>TRBV30|NA|few|TRBJ2-3
CAWSVLRGGADTQYF
TGTGCCTGGAGTGTACTCAGGGGAGGGGCAGATACGCAGTATTTT
>TRBV20-1|TRBD2|NA|TRBJ2-7
CSAYAGTSGASYEQYF
TGCAGTGCTTACGCCGGGACTAGCGGAGCCTCCTACGAGCAGTACTTC
>TRBV10-3|NA|NA|TRBJ2-7
CASSYSQGRYEQYF
TGTGCCAGCAGTTACTCACAGGGACGCTACGAGCAGTACTTC
>TRBV7-8|NA|many|TRBJ2-1
CASSLDQLTYEQFF
TGTGCCAGCAGCTTAGACCAGCTCACGTATGAGCAGTTCTTC